The clone carrying this T cell receptor beta chain appeared a single time. Its target is unknown. The CDR3 spans 11 residues. V was clipped by 6 bases and J by 4 bases, with 9 bases between them. The V gene's germline CDR1 is SQVTM and CDR2 ANQGSEA. This record belongs to a study of CD8+CD57+ T cells in acquired aplastic anemia. In the study overall: Mean DNA quantity obtained from sorted CD4+ and CD8+ cells was about 3.2 ug.

Profiling that covered TCR beta VDJ and CDR3 relied on genomic DNA as its template. TCRdb used MiXCR to reprocess the reads, holding one entry per CDR3 protein. Of 150,000 to 200,000 distinct CDR3 sequences in the sample, less than 50% were seen once. Patients picked for sequencing had shown CD8+CD57+ cell expansion detected by flow cytometry. Regarding the study as a whole: Patient and control CD8+ Simpson's diversity was not significantly different.

The genes are TRBV29-1 and TRBJ1-1; no clear D. Sequenced: sorted CD4+, CD8+, or CD8+CD57+ T cells (not recorded which) from PBMCs. The clonotype originates from a human donor with aplastic anemia. CDR3 DNA: TGCAGCGTCACGACTCTCACTGAAGCTTTCTTT. Protein: CSVTTLTEAFF.